This entry lists 17 T cell receptor beta chains sequenced from one sample in a study of tumor-infiltrating lymphocytes in primary liver carcinoma. Researchers generated TCR beta cDNA from 500 ng of total RNA, relying on a constant-region primer. Slightly modified ARM-PCR with three nested multiplex PCR rounds yielded TCR beta libraries. Rounds one and two of PCR, each of 10 cycles, were primed with TRBV1-TRBV30 forward primers and a C-beta reverse primer. MiXCR, applied by TCRdb to the multiplex PCR reads, yields one record per CDR3 protein. The sample lists tens of thousands of distinct CDR3 sequences, about two thirds seen once, with approximately 13% in the top ten. The tissue used was unsorted bulk material of about 19-33 mg. RNA and DNA were co-extracted from it with the AllPrep DNA/RNA mini kit. The sequencing input was liver tumor tissue from sampling region 4. Subset reported: tumor region T4, right-lateral pole. The source is a woman aged 60 to 75 with primary liver carcinoma and hepatitis B virus infection.

Comment on this clonotype: This may come from a read error, since a much larger clone is one base off. The V and J genes are TRBV24-1 and TRBJ2-5; 13 bases line up with TRBD2. The CDR3 has 14 amino acids. Germline values: CDR1 KGHDR, CDR2 SFDVKD. CDR3 protein: CDTSDIGLAGVLYF. In DNA, the CDR3 is TGTGACACCAGTGATATCGGACTAGCGGGAGTCCTTTATTTC.

Points on this clonotype: The junction departs from the called germline gene at one end, perhaps through a read error. The gene calls are TRBV5-1 and TRBJ1-4; D uncertain. Looked up from germline, CDR1 is SGHRS and CDR2 is YFSETQ. The CDR3 consists of 13 residues. For the CDR3, the DNA is TGCGCCAGCACCTTGGGTGGCGATGAAAAACTGTCTTTT. It is translated as CASTLGGDEKLSF.

As regards this clonotype: Sequence at one end of the junction differs from germline and may be a read error. The V call is TRBV29-1, the J call TRBJ2-2, with TRBD2 matching 10 bases. CDR3 length: 15 residues. Germline lookup yields CDR1 SQVTM and CDR2 ANQGSEA. CDR3 region: CSLKGLATNTGGLFF. CDR3 DNA sequence: TGCAGCCTAAAGGGACTAGCGACAAACACCGGGGGGCTGTTTTTT.

A remark on this clonotype: A read error may explain this, as a much larger clone is one base away. For the CDR3, the DNA is TGCTGCGTTGCTAACTGGGACGGTAATGAAAAACTGTTTTTT. Protein: CCVANWDGNEKLFF. This rearrangement joins TRBV29-1 to TRBJ1-4, with a tentative D call TRBD1 (5 bases). The CDR3 length is 14 residues. Germline V gene lookup returns CDR1 SQVTM and CDR2 ANQGSEA.

A word on this clonotype: The CDR3 does not close with the conserved phenylalanine or tryptophan, likely indicating a read error. J is TRBJ2-1 and V is TRBV28, with 9 bases that match TRBD2. The CDR3 is 16 residues long. The V gene's germline CDR1 is MDHEN and CDR2 SYDVKM. The CDR3 here is CVSSLSAGGFYNEQFL. CDR3 sequence (DNA): TGTGTCAGCAGTTTATCAGCGGGAGGCTTTTACAATGAGCAGTTCTTA.

This clonotype was observed many times. This rearrangement joins TRBV6-1 to TRBJ2-3, with D uncertain. The CDR3 totals 13 residues. Germline lookup yields CDR1 MNHNS and CDR2 SASEGT. V was trimmed by 7 bases and J by 3 bases, leaving 11 bases between them. The DNA for the CDR3 is TGTGCCAGCACGGTGGCCGAGACAGATACGCAGTATTTT. This codes for CASTVAETDTQYF.

Concerning this clonotype: A junction end diverges from the germline sequence, so it may reflect a read error. V is TRBV10-3 and J is TRBJ2-7; TRBD1 matches at 9 bases. The CDR3 is made up of 16 amino acids. CDR1 and CDR2 (germline): ENHRY, SYGVKD. This CDR3 reads CAIGESLGQGSGEQYF. The CDR3 DNA reads TGTGCCATCGGTGAGTCGTTGGGACAGGGAAGTGGCGAGCAGTACTTC.

Note on this clonotype: One end of the junction varies from germline; a read error may be responsible. This rearrangement joins TRBV4-1 to TRBJ1-1; tentative D call: TRBD1 (5 bases). CDR3 length: 14 residues. Germline lookup yields CDR1 MGHRA and CDR2 YSYEKL. CDR3 bases: TGCACCAGCAGCCAAGGGCCACTGGGGACTGAAGCTTTCTTC. It codes for CTSSQGPLGTEAFF.

The table lists this clonotype with a count of one. Germline and junction disagree at one end, which may indicate a read error. The rearrangement uses TRBV5-4 and TRBJ2-5; D gene ambiguous. The germline V gene encodes CDR1 SGHNT and CDR2 YYREEE (reference sequence). CDR3 size: 13 residues. CDR3 amino acids: CAGSPTPQETQYF. The CDR3 DNA is TGTGCCGGCAGCCCCACCCCACAAGAGACCCAGTATTTC. Filled out from reference TRBV5-4 and TRBJ2-5, the complete variable domain reads ETGVTQSPTHLIKTRGQQVTLRCSSQSGHNTVSWYQQALGQGPQFIFQYYREEENGRGNFPPRFSGLQFPNYSSELNVNALELDDSALYLCAGSPTPQETQYFGPGTRLLVL.

About this clonotype: Sequence at one end of the junction differs from germline and may be a read error. The J gene is TRBJ2-7, the V gene TRBV6-6, with D possibly being TRBD1 or TRBD2 (5 bases each). This CDR3 has 14 residues. The germline V gene encodes CDR1 MNHNY and CDR2 SVGAGI (reference sequence). The CDR3 reads CATSYSQGTYEQYF. As DNA, the CDR3 is TGTGCCACCAGTTACTCGCAAGGGACCTACGAGCAATACTTC.

Ten or more counts support this clonotype. The rearrangement links TRBV6-6 to TRBJ2-3; possible D gene TRBD1, 5 bases. Trimming cost V 2 bases and J 0 bases, with 9 bases left between them. The CDR3 runs to 15 residues. In germline, CDR1 is MNHNY, CDR2 SVGAGI (reference sequence). CDR3 in DNA: TGTGCCAGCAGTTACCAGGGCAAGAGCACAGATACGCAGTATTTT. Amino acid sequence: CASSYQGKSTDTQYF.

The rearrangement uses TRBV6-1 and TRBJ2-3; D not certain. Germline V gene sequence: CDR1 MNHNS, CDR2 SASEGT. V shed 7 bases and J shed 2 bases, with 10 bases lying between them. The CDR3 contains 13 residues. The CDR3 is CASTGTITDTQYF. As DNA, the CDR3 is TGTGCCAGCACCGGCACCATCACAGATACGCAGTATTTT.

This clonotype was picked up one time. The chain carries TRBV6-5 and TRBJ1-5; D unclear. Trimming cost V 11 bases and J 1 base, with 12 bases left between them. In germline, CDR1 is MNHEY, CDR2 SVGAGI. The CDR3 spans 13 residues. CDR3: CAARRGSNQPQHF. The CDR3, as DNA: TGTGCCGCACGACGAGGCAGCAATCAGCCCCAGCATTTT.

The genes are TRBV29-1 and TRBJ2-5; D may be TRBD1 (6 bases). This CDR3 has 14 amino acids. CDR1 SQVTM and CDR2 ANQGSEA come from the germline V gene. Trimming pared 5 bases from V and 3 bases from J, leaving 16 bases between. CDR3 region: CSVLQSGAEETQYF. CDR3 nucleotides: TGCAGCGTTCTCCAATCAGGGGCAGAAGAGACCCAGTACTTC. Drawing the rest from reference TRBV29-1 and TRBJ2-5, the complete variable domain is SAVISQKPSRDICQRGTSLTIQCQVDSQVTMMFWYRQQPGQSLTLIATANQGSEATYESGFVIDKFPISRPNLTFSTLTVSNMSPEDSSIYLCSVLQSGAEETQYFGPGTRLLVL.

The chain is built from TRBV7-9 and TRBJ2-1, with 8 bases fitting TRBD2. Germline V gives CDR1 SEHNR, CDR2 FQNEAQ (reference sequence). The V gene end was trimmed by 2 bases and the J gene end by 11 bases; junction bases not matched to a gene: 14. The CDR3 length is 16 residues. The chain's CDR3 is CASSLCAGGIQVKQFF. The CDR3, as DNA: TGTGCCAGCAGCTTATGTGCGGGGGGCATACAAGTTAAGCAGTTCTTC.

Here the CDR3 reads CASSQDVQSYTF. The CDR3 DNA reads TGTGCCAGCAGCCAGGACGTGCAGAGCTACACCTTC. This chain links TRBV12-3 or TRBV12-4 with TRBJ1-2; no firm D call. The CDR3 is made up of 12 amino acids. V lost 6 bases and J 9 bases, leaving 14 bases between the germline ends.

The chain joins TRBV11-2 to TRBJ1-1; TRBD1 might be the D (5 bases). This CDR3 is 15 amino acids long. Germline-derived CDR1 and CDR2 are SGHAT and FQNNGV. V was cut by 10 bases and J by 5 bases, with 23 bases left in between. CDR3 residues: CAITLTVGGVTEAFF. The CDR3 DNA is TGTGCCATCACCCTGACCGTCGGGGGTGTGACTGAAGCTTTCTTT. The full variable domain, rest sourced from reference TRBV11-2 and TRBJ1-1, is EAGVAQSPRYKIIEKRQSVAFWCNPISGHATLYWYQQILGQGPKLLIQFQNNGVVDDSQLPKDRFSAERLKGVDSTLKIQPAKLEDSAVYLCAITLTVGGVTEAFFGQGTRLTVV.